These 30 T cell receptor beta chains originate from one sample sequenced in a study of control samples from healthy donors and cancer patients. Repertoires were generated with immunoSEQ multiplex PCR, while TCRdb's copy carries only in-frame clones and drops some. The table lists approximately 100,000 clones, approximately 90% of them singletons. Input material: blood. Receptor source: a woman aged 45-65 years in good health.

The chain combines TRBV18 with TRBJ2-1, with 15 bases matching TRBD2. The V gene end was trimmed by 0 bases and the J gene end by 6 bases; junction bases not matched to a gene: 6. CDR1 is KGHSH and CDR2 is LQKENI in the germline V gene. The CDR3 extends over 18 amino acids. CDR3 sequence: CASSPPGLAGGGLNEQFF. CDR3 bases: TGTGCCAGCTCACCACCCGGACTAGCGGGAGGGGGTCTCAATGAGCAGTTCTTC.

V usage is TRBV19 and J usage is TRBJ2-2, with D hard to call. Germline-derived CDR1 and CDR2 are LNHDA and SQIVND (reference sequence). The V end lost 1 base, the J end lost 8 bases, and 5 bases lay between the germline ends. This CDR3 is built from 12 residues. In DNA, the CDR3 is TGTGCCAGTAGTATAGCGCGGGGGGAGCTGTTTTTT. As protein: CASSIARGELFF.

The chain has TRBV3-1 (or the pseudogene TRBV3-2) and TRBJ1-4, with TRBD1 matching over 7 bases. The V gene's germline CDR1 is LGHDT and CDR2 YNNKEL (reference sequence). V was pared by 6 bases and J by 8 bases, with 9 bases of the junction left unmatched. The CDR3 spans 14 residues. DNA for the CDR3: TGTGCCAGCAGTCTTCGACAGGGCGTCGAAAAACTGTTTTTT. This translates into CASSLRQGVEKLFF.

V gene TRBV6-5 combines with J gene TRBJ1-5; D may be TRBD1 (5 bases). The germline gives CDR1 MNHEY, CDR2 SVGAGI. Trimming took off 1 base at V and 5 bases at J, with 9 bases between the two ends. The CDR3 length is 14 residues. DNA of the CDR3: TGTGCCAGCAGTTACTGGGACGGGTATCAGCCCCAGCATTTT. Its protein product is CASSYWDGYQPQHF.

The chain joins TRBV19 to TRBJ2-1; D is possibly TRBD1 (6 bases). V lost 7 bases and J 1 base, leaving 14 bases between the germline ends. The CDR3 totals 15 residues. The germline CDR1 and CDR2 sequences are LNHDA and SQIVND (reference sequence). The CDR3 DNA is TGTGCCAGTATTAGGACAGTTAATTCCTACAATGAGCAGTTCTTC. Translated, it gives CASIRTVNSYNEQFF. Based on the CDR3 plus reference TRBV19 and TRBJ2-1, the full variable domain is DGGITQSPKYLFRKEGQNVTLSCEQNLNHDAMYWYRQDPGQGLRLIYYSQIVNDFQKGDIAEGYSVSREKKESFPLTVTSAQKNPTAFYLCASIRTVNSYNEQFFGPGTRLTVL.

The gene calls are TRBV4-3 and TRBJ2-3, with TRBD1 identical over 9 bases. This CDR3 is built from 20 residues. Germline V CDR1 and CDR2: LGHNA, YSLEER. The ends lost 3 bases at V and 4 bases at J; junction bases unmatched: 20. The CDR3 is CASSQRAPARTGGAADTQYF. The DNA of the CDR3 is TGCGCCAGCAGCCAGAGGGCCCCTGCTAGAACAGGGGGCGCCGCAGATACGCAGTATTTT.

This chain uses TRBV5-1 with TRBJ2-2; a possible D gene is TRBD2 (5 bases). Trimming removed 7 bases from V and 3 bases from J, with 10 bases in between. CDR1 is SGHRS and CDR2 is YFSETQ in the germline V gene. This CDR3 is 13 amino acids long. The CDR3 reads CASRGPDTGELFF. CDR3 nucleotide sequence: TGCGCCAGCCGAGGGCCGGACACCGGGGAGCTGTTTTTT.

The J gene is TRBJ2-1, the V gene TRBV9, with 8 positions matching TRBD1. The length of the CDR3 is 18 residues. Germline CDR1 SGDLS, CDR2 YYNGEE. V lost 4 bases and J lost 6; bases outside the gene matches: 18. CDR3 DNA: TGTGCCAGCAGCACCAGCCCCCGGACAGGGAGAAGGGTCAATGAGCAGTTCTTC. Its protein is CASSTSPRTGRRVNEQFF.

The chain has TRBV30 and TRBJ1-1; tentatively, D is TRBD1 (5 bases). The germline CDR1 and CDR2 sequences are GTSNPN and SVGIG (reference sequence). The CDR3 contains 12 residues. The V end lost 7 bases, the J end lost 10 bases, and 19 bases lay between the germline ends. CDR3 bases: TGTGCCTCACTGGGACCGAAGGTTGGAGCTTTCTTT. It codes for CASLGPKVGAFF.

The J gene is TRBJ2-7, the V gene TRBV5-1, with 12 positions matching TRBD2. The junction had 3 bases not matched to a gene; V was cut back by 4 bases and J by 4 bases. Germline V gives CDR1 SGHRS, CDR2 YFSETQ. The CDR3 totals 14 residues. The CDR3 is CASSRGTSGYEQYV. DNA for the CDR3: TGCGCCAGCAGCCGCGGGACTAGCGGGTACGAGCAGTACGTC.

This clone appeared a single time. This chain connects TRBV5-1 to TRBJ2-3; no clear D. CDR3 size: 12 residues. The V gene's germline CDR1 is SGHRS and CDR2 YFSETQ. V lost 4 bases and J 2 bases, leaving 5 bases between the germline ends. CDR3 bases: TGCGCCAGCAGCCAGTTCACAGATACGCAGTATTTT. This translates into CASSQFTDTQYF.

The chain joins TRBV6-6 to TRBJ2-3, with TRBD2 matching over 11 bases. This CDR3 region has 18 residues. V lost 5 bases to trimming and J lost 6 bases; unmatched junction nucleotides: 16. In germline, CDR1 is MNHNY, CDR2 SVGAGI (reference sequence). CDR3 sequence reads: CASSQLAGVSWGRDTQYF. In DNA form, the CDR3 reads TGTGCCAGCAGTCAACTAGCGGGAGTCAGTTGGGGTAGGGATACGCAGTATTTT.

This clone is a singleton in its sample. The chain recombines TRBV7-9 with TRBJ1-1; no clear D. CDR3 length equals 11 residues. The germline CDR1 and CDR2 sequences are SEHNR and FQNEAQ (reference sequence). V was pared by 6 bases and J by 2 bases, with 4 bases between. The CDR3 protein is CASRPNTEAFF. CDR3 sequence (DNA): TGTGCCAGCAGGCCTAACACTGAAGCTTTCTTT.

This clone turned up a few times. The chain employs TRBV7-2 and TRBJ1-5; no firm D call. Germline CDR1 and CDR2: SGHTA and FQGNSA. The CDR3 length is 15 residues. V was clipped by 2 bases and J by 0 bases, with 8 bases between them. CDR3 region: CASSLQSASNQPQHF. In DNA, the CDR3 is TGTGCCAGCAGCTTACAGTCAGCTAGCAATCAGCCCCAGCATTTT. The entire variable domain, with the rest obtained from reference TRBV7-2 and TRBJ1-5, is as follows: GAGVSQSPSNKVTEKGKDVELRCDPISGHTALYWYRQSLGQGLEFLIYFQGNSAPDKSGLPSDRFSAERTGGSVSTLTIQRTQQEDSAVYLCASSLQSASNQPQHFGDGTRLSIL.

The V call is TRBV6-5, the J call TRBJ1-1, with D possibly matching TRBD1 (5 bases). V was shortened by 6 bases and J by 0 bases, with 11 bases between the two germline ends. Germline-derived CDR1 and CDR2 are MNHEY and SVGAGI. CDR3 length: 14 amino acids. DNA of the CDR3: TGTGCCAGCAGGGAGGGACGGCTGAACACTGAAGCTTTCTTT. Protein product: CASREGRLNTEAFF.

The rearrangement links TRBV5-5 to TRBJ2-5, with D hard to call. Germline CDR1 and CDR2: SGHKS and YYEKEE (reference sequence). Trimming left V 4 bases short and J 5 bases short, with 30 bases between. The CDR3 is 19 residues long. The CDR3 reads CASSRFGFIDRGLGETQYF. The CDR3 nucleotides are TGTGCCAGCAGCCGCTTCGGCTTTATTGACCGTGGGTTGGGGGAGACCCAGTACTTC.

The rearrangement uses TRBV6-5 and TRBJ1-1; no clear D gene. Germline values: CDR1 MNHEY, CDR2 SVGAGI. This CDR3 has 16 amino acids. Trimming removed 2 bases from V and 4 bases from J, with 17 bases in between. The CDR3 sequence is CASSYVARPRRTEAFF. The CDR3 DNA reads TGTGCCAGCAGTTACGTAGCTAGACCAAGGCGCACTGAAGCTTTCTTT.

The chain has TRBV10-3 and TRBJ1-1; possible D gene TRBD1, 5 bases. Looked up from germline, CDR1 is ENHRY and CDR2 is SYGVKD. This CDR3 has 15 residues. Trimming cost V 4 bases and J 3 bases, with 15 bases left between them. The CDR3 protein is CAISAVWGGDTEAFF. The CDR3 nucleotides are TGTGCCATCAGTGCAGTGTGGGGGGGGGACACTGAAGCTTTCTTT.

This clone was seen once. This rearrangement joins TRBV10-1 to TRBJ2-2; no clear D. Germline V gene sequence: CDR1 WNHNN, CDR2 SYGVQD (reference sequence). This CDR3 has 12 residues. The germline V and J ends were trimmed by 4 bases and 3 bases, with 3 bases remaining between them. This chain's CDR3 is CASSVDTGELFF. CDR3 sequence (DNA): TGCGCCAGCAGTGTTGACACCGGGGAGCTGTTTTTT.

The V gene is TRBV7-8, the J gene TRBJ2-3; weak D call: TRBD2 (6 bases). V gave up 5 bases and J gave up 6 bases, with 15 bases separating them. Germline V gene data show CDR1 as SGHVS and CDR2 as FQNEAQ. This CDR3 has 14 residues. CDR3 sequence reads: CASSHTAGSDTQYF. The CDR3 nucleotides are TGTGCCAGCAGCCATACCGCGGGATCGGATACGCAGTATTTT.

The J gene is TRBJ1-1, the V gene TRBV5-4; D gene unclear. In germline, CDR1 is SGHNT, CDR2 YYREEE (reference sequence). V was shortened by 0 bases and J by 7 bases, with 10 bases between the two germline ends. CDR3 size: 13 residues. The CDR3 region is CASSLVPTDEAFF. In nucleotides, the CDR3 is TGTGCCAGCAGCTTGGTACCCACAGATGAAGCTTTCTTT.

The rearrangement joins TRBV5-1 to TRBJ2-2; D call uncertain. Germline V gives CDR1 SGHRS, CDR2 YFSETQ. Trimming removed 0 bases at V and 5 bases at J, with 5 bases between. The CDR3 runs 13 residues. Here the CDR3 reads CASSLVPTGELFF. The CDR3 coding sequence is TGCGCCAGCAGCTTGGTACCGACCGGGGAGCTGTTTTTT.

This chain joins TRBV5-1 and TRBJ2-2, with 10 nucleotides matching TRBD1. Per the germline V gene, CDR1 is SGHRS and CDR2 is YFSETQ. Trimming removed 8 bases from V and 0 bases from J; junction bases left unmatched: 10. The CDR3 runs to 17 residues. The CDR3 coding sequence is TGCGCCAGGGAACGGGACAGGGGACCCCCGAACACCGGGGAGCTGTTTTTT. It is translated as CARERDRGPPNTGELFF.

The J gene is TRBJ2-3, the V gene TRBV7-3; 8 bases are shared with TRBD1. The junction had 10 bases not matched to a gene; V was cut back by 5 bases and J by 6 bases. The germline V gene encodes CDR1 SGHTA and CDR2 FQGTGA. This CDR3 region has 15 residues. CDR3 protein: CASSGGTGEADTQYF. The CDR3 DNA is TGTGCCAGCAGCGGAGGGACAGGTGAAGCGGATACGCAGTATTTT.

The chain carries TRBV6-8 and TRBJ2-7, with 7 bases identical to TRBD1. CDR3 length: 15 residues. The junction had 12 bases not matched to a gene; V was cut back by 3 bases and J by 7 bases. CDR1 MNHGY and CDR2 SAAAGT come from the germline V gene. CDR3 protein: CASSYDGQADVEQYV. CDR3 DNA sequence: TGTGCCAGCAGTTATGATGGACAGGCGGACGTGGAGCAGTACGTC.

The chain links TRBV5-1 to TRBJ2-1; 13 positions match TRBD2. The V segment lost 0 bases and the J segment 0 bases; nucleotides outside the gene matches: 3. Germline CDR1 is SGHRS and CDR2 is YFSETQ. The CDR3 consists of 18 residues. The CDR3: CASSLGLAGGISYNEQFF. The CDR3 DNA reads TGCGCCAGCAGCTTGGGACTAGCGGGGGGAATCTCCTACAATGAGCAGTTCTTC.

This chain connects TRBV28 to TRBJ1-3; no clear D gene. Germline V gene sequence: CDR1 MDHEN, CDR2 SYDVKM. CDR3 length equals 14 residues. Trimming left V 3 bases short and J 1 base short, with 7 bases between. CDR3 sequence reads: CASSFPGSGNTIYF. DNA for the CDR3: TGTGCCAGCAGTTTCCCAGGTTCTGGAAACACCATATATTTT.

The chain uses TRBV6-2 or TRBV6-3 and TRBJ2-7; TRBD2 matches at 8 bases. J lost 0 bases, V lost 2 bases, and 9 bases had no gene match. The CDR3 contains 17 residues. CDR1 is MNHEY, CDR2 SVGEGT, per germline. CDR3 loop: CASSYDSSGFLSYEQYF. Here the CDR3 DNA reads TGTGCCAGCAGTTACGATTCTAGCGGGTTTCTCTCCTACGAGCAGTACTTC.

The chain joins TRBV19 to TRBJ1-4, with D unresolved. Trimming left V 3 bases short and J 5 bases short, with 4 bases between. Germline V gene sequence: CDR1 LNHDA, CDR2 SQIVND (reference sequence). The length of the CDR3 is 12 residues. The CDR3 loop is CASSIHNEKLFF. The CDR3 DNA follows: TGTGCCAGTAGTATTCACAATGAAAAACTGTTTTTT. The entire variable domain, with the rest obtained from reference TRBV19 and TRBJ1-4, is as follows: DGGITQSPKYLFRKEGQNVTLSCEQNLNHDAMYWYRQDPGQGLRLIYYSQIVNDFQKGDIAEGYSVSREKKESFPLTVTSAQKNPTAFYLCASSIHNEKLFFGSGTQLSVL.

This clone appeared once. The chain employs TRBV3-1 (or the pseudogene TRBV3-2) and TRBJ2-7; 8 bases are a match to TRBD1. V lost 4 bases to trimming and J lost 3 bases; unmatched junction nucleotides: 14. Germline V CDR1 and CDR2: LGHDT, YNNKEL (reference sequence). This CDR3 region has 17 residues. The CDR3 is CASSLRSGTGVYYEQYF. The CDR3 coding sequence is TGTGCCAGCAGCCTGCGAAGTGGGACAGGAGTATACTACGAGCAGTACTTC.